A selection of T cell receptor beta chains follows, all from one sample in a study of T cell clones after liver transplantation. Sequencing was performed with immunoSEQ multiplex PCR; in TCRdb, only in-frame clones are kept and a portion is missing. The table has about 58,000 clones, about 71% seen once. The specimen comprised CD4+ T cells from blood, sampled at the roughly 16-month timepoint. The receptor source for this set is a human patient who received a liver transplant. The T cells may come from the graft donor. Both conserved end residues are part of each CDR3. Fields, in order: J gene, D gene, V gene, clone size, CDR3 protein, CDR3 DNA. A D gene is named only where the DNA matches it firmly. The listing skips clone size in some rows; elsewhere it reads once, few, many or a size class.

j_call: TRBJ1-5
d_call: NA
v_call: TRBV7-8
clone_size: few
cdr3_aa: CATSEGEVGNQPQHF
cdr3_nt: TGTGCCACCTCAGAAGGGGAGGTGGGCAATCAGCCCCAGCATTTT

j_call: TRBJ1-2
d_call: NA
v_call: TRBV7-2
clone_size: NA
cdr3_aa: CASSLAQLYGYTF
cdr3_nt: TGTGCCAGCAGCTTAGCTCAGCTCTATGGCTACACCTTC

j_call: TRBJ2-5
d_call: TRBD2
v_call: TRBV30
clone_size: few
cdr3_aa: CAWSSTGTSPQETQYF
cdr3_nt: TGTGCCTGGAGCTCAACAGGGACTAGCCCCCAAGAGACCCAGTACTTC

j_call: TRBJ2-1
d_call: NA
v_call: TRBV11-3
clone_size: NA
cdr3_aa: CASGGGSSYNEQFF
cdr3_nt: TGTGCCAGCGGGGGCGGGTCCTCCTACAATGAGCAGTTCTTC

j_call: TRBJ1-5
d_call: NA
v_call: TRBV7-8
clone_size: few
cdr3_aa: CASSLYRDGSQPQHF
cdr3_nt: TGTGCCAGCAGTCTCTACAGGGACGGGAGTCAGCCCCAGCATTTT

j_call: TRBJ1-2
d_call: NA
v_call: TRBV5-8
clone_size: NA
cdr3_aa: CASSPGPGVNYGYTF
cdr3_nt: TGTGCCAGCAGCCCCGGACCAGGAGTTAACTATGGCTACACCTTC

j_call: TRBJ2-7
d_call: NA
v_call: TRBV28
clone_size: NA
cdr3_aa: CASRGPGPTGEQYF
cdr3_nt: TGTGCCAGCAGGGGTCCGGGACCAACGGGGGAGCAGTACTTC

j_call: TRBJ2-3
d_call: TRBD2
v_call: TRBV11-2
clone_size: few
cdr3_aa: CASSAGTSGGVTDTQYF
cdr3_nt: TGTGCCAGCAGCGCCGGGACTAGCGGGGGGGTAACAGATACGCAGTATTTT

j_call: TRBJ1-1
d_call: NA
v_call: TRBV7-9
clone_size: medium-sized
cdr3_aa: CASSPMAVAFF
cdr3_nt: TGTGCCAGCAGCCCAATGGCAGTTGCTTTCTTT

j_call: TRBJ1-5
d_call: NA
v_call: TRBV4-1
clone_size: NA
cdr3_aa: CASSQDWGQGGPQHF
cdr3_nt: TGCGCCAGCAGCCAAGATTGGGGGCAGGGAGGGCCCCAGCATTTT

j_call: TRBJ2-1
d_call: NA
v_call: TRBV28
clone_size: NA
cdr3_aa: CASSLSRTEQFF
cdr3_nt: TGTGCCAGCAGTTTATCCCGGACAGAGCAGTTCTTC

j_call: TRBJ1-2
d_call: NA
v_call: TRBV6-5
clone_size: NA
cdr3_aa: CASSYKVGPYGYTF
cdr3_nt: TGTGCCAGCAGTTACAAGGTGGGACCCTATGGCTACACCTTC

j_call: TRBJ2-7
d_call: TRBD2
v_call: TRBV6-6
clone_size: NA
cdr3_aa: CASRRGDNSYEQYF
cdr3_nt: TGTGCCAGCAGGCGGGGGGACAACTCCTACGAGCAGTACTTC

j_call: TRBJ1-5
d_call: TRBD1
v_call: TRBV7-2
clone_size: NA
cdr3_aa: CASSLDRGWDQPQHF
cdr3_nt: TGTGCCAGCAGCTTAGACAGGGGTTGGGACCAGCCCCAGCATTTT

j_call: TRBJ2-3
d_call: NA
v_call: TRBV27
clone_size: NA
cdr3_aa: CASSFGRERTDTQYF
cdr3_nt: TGTGCCAGCAGTTTTGGCAGGGAAAGAACAGATACGCAGTATTTT

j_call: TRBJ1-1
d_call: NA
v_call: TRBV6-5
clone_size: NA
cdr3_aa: CASSRGGTTQAFF
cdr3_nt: TGTGCCAGCAGCCGGGGGGGGACAACCCAAGCTTTCTTT

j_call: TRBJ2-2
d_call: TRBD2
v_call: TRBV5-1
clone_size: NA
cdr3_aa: CASSLLAGDTGELFF
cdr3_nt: TGCGCCAGCAGCTTACTAGCGGGAGACACCGGGGAGCTGTTTTTT